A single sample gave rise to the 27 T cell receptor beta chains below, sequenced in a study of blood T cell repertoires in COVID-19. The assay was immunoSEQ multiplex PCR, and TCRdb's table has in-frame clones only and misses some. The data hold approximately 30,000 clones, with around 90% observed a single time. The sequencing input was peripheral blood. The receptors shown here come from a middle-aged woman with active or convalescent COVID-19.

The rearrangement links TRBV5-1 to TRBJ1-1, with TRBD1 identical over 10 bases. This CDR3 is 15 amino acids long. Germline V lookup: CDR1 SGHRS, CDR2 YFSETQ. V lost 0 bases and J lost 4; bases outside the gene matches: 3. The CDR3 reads CASSLEGQGVTEAFF. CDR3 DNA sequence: TGCGCCAGCAGCTTGGAAGGACAGGGGGTCACTGAAGCTTTCTTT.

Written as DNA, the CDR3 is TGTGCCAGTAGTAAAACAGGGGAGCATGGCTACACCTTC. Translated, it gives CASSKTGEHGYTF. The chain links TRBV19 to TRBJ1-2; TRBD1 matches 7 bases. V lost 4 bases to trimming and J lost 6 bases; unmatched junction nucleotides: 5. CDR1 LNHDA and CDR2 SQIVND come from the germline V gene (reference sequence). This CDR3 is built from 13 residues. Filled out from reference TRBV19 and TRBJ1-2, the complete variable domain reads DGGITQSPKYLFRKEGQNVTLSCEQNLNHDAMYWYRQDPGQGLRLIYYSQIVNDFQKGDIAEGYSVSREKKESFPLTVTSAQKNPTAFYLCASSKTGEHGYTFGSGTRLTVV.

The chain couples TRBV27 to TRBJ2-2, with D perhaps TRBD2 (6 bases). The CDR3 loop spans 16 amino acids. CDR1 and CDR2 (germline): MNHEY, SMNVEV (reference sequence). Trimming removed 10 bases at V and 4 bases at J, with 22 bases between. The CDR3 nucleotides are TGTGCCACTAGAGCTGACCCGGGACTCATCACCGGGGAGCTGTTTTTT. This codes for CATRADPGLITGELFF.

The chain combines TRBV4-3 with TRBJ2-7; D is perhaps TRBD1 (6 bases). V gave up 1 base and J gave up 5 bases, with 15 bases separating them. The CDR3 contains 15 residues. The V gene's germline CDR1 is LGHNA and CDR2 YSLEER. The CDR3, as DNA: TGCGCCAGCAGCCAAGCCGCCCAGGGGAAGCACGAGCAGTACTTC. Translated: CASSQAAQGKHEQYF.

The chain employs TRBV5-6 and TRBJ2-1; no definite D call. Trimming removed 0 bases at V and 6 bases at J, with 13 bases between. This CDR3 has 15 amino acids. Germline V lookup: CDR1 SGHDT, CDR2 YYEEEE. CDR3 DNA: TGTGCCAGCAGCTTGGGCGAAAGCTGGTTCAATGAGCAGTTCTTC. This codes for CASSLGESWFNEQFF.

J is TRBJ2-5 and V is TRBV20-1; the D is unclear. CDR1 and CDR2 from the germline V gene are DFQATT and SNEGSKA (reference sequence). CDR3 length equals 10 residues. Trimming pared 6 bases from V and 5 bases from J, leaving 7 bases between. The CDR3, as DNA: TGCAGTGCCGCTCGGGAGACCCAGTACTTC. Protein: CSAARETQYF.

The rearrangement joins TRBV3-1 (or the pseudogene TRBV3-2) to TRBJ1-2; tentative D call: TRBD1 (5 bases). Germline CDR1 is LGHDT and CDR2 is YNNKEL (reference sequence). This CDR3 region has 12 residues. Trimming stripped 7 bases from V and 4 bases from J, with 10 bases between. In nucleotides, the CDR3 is TGTGCCAGCAAATCCACAGGCTATGGCTACACCTTC. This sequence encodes CASKSTGYGYTF.

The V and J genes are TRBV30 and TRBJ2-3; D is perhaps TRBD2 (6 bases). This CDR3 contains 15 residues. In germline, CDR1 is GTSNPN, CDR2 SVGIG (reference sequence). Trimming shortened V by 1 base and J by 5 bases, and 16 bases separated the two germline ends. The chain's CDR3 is CAWSAGTATGDTQYF. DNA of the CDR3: TGTGCCTGGAGTGCTGGGACTGCTACGGGAGATACGCAGTATTTT.

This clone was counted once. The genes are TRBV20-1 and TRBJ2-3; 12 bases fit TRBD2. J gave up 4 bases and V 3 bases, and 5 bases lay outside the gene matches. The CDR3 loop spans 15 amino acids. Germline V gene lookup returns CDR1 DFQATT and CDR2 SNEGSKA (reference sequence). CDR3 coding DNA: TGCAGTGCTAGTTTGACTAGCGGGGGTTCAGATACGCAGTATTTT. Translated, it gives CSASLTSGGSDTQYF.

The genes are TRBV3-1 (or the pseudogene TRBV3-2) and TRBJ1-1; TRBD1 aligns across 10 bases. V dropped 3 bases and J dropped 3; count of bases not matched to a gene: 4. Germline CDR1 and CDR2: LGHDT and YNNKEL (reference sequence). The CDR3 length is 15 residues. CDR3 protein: CASSQETGGHTEAFF. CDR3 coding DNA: TGTGCCAGCAGCCAGGAGACAGGGGGCCACACTGAAGCTTTCTTT.

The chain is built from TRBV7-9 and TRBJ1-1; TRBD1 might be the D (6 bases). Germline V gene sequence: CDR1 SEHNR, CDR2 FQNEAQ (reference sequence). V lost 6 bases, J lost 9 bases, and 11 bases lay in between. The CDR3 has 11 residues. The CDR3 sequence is CASRRTGKAFF. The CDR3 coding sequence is TGTGCCAGCAGACGTACAGGGAAAGCTTTCTTT.

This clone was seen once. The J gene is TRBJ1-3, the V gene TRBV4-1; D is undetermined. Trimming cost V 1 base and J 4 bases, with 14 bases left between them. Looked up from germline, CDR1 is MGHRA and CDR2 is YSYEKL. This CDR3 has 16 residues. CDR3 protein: CASSQVTGSQGNTIYF. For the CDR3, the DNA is TGCGCCAGCAGCCAAGTAACCGGGAGTCAAGGAAACACCATATATTTT.

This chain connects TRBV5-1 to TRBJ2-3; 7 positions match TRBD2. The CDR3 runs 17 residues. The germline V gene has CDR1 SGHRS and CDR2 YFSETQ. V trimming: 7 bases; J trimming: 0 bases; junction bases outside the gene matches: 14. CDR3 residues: CASQPLTSAGSTDTQYF. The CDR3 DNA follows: TGCGCCAGCCAACCGTTAACTAGCGCGGGTAGCACAGATACGCAGTATTTT.

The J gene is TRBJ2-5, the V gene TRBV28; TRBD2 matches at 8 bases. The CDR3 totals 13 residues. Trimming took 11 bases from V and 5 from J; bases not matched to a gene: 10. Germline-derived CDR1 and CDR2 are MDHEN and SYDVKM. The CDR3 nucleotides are TGTGCCTGGCGGGATAGCGGGGAGGAGACCCAGTACTTC. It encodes CAWRDSGEETQYF.

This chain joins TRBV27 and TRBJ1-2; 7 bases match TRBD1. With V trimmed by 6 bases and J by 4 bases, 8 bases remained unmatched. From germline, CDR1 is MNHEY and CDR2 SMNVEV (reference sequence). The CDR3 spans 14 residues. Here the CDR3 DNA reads TGTGCCAGCAGGCGAGGACAGGATGGCTATGGCTACACCTTC. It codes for CASRRGQDGYGYTF.

CDR3 sequence: CASSPQGVYGYTF. As DNA, the CDR3 is TGTGCCAGCAGTCCCCAGGGGGTCTATGGCTACACCTTC. J is TRBJ1-2 and V is TRBV7-2; 7 nucleotides align to TRBD1. Germline V lookup: CDR1 SGHTA, CDR2 FQGNSA. The CDR3 loop spans 13 amino acids. The ends lost 6 bases at V and 4 bases at J; junction bases unmatched: 5.

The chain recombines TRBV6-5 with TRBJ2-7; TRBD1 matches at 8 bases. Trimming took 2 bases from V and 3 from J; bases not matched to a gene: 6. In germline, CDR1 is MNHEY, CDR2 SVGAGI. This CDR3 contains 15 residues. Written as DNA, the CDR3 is TGTGCCAGCAGTTACCGCCACAGGGGGAGCTACGAGCAGTACTTC. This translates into CASSYRHRGSYEQYF.

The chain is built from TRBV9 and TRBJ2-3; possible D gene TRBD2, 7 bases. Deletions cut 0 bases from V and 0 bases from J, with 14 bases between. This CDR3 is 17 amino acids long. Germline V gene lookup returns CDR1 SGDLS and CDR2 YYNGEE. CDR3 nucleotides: TGTGCCAGCAGCGTAGGGTACCGGGGGGCTAGCACAGATACGCAGTATTTT. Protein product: CASSVGYRGASTDTQYF.

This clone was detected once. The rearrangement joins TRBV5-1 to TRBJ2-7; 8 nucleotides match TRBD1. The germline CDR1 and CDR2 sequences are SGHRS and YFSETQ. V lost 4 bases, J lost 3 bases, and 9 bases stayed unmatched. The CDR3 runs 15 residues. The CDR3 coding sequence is TGCGCCAGCAGCCTCCTAGGGACAGGAATCTACGAGCAGTACTTC. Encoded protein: CASSLLGTGIYEQYF.

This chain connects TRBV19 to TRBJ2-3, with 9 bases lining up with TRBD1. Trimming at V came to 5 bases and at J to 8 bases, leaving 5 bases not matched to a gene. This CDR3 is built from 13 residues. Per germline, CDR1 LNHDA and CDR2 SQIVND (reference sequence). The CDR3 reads CASSSRTGVTQYF. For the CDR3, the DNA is TGTGCCAGTAGTTCCCGGACAGGGGTTACGCAGTATTTT.

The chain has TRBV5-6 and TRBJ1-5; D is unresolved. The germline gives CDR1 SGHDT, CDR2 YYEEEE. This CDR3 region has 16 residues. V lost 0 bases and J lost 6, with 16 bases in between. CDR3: CASSLGGGSAFQPQHF. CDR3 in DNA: TGTGCCAGCAGCTTGGGTGGAGGGTCGGCTTTTCAGCCCCAGCATTTT.

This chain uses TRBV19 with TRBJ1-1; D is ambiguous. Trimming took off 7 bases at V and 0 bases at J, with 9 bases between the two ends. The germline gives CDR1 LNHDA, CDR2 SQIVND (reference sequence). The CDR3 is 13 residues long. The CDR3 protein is CASMYSLNTEAFF. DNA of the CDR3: TGTGCCAGTATGTACAGCCTGAACACTGAAGCTTTCTTT.

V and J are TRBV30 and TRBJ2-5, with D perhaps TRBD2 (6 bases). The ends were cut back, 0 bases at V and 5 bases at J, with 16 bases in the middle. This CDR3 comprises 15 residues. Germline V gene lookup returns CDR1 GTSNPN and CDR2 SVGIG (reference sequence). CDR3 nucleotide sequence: TGTGCCTGGAGTGTATACGCGGGAATCGGTGAGACCCAGTACTTC. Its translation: CAWSVYAGIGETQYF.

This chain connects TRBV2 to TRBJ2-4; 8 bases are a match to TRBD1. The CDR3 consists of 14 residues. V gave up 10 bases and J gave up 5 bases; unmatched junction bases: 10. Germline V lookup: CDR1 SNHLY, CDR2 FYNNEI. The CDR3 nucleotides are TGTGCCACCGCAGACGACAGGGGTCAAAACATTCAGTACTTC. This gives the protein CATADDRGQNIQYF.

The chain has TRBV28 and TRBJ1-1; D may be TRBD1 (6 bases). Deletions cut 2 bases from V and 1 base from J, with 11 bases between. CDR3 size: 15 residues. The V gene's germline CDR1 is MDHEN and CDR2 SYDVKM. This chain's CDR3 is CASSLQGQRNTEAFF. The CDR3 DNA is TGTGCCAGCAGTTTACAAGGACAGAGGAACACTGAAGCTTTCTTT.

CDR3 region: CASRQTGEVAEAFF. CDR3 coding DNA: TGTGCCAGCAGGCAGACAGGGGAGGTGGCTGAAGCTTTCTTT. The chain links TRBV28 to TRBJ1-1, with TRBD1 matching 8 bases. The germline V gene encodes CDR1 MDHEN and CDR2 SYDVKM. The CDR3 contains 14 residues. Trimming at V came to 6 bases and at J to 6 bases, leaving 9 bases not matched to a gene. Full variable domain (missing parts from reference TRBV28 and TRBJ1-1): DVKVTQSSRYLVKRTGEKVFLECVQDMDHENMFWYRQDPGLGLRLIYFSYDVKMKEKGDIPEGYSVSREKKERFSLILESASTNQTSMYLCASRQTGEVAEAFFGQGTRLTVV.

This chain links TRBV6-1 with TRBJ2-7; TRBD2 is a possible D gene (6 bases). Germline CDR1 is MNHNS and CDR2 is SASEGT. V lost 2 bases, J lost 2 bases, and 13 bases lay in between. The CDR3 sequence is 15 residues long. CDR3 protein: CASSEPGGATYEQYF. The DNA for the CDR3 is TGTGCCAGCAGTGAACCCGGGGGAGCCACCTACGAGCAGTACTTC.